This TCR beta chain was retrieved from a study of tumor and adjacent non-tumor tissue in lung cancer. Study as a whole: About 4.17 million productive TCRbeta reads were obtained per sample on average.

The template was RNA from unsorted bulk tissue. Findings and caveats of the study: Tumor tissue had significantly higher TCR diversity than normal lung.

The library came from three nested PCR rounds adapted from ARM-PCR protocols. TCRdb called the multiplex PCR reads again in MiXCR, with one record for every CDR3 protein. The table includes about 68,000 distinct CDR3 sequences, just under 60% detected once. From germline, CDR1 is MDHEN and CDR2 SYDVKM. Trimming took 3 bases from V and 11 from J, leaving 8 bases between them. This CDR3 is 12 amino acids long. The sample holds a few counts of this clonotype. Its specificity is unknown. The clonotype originates from a middle-aged man with non-small cell lung cancer. The sample was lung tumor tissue. This chain links TRBV28 with TRBJ1-6; no clear D. DNA of the CDR3: TGTGCCAGCAGTTTTTCCCTCGCACCCCTCCACTTT. Its translation is CASSFSLAPLHF.